This entry lists 10 T cell receptor beta chains sequenced from one sample in a study of blood T cells in healthy people across ages (dated by TCRdb to about 2015). The library was generated by 5' RACE. Instrument on record: Illumina HiSeq 2500. A second roughly 6 to 12 cycle PCR used a sample-barcoded 5' primer and a J-beta primer mix. The public sequencing data were trimmed at Q25 with fastp and processed into clonotypes with MiXCR by TCRdb, which kept only in-frame beta chains. Rows matching on CDR3 protein sequence are summarized as one entry with the most common DNA and genes. The sample includes over a million distinct CDR3 sequences, with approximately 43% observed a single time. The ten largest clones take up more than 4% of the sample. Input material: blood. The receptors come from a woman aged 18-29 years in good health.

The CDR3 nucleotides are TGCAGTGCTCCAGGGACGGCCTCCTACAATGAGCAGTACTTC. Translation gives CSAPGTASYNEQYF. The chain couples TRBV20-1 to TRBJ2-1, with D possibly called TRBD1 or TRBD2 (5 bases each). The J call is in doubt because the DNA end fits TRBJ2-7 better. Germline CDR1 and CDR2: DFQATT and SNEGSKA (reference sequence). This CDR3 spans 14 amino acids.

The chain links TRBV7-8 to TRBJ2-3; no clear D. In germline, CDR1 is SGHVS, CDR2 FQNEAQ. V lost 6 bases, J lost 1 base, and 8 bases lay in between. The CDR3 is 13 residues long. The CDR3 loop reads CASRGLGTDTQYF. DNA of the CDR3: TGTGCCAGCAGGGGTTTAGGCACAGATACGCAGTATTTT.

The chain links TRBV2 to TRBJ1-6; no clear D gene. The CDR3 extends over 13 amino acids. The V end lost 7 bases, the J end lost 6 bases, and 10 bases lay between the germline ends. The germline gives CDR1 SNHLY, CDR2 FYNNEI. Here the CDR3 reads CASKGPFNSPLHF. The DNA of the CDR3 is TGTGCCAGCAAAGGACCGTTTAATTCACCCCTCCACTTT.

This clonotype was seen a handful of times. J is TRBJ2-1 and V is TRBV27; 10 nucleotides match TRBD2. In germline, CDR1 is MNHEY, CDR2 SMNVEV (reference sequence). The CDR3 runs 14 residues. Germline trimming cut 10 bases from V and 8 bases from J; bases unmatched to any gene: 11. CDR3 sequence: CATTHLAGVYEQFF. For the CDR3, the DNA is TGTGCCACCACTCACCTAGCGGGAGTCTATGAGCAGTTCTTC.

This clonotype was observed a few times. The chain couples TRBV7-2 to TRBJ2-1; 11 bases are a match to TRBD2. CDR3 length: 18 amino acids. The trim removed 2 bases at V and 10 bases at J, leaving 16 bases unmatched. Germline V CDR1 and CDR2: SGHTA, FQGNSA. The chain's CDR3 is CASSLRKGLRLAGSEQFF. The CDR3 DNA is TGTGCCAGCAGCTTACGCAAGGGATTAAGACTAGCGGGAAGCGAGCAGTTCTTC.

The V call is TRBV20-1, the J call TRBJ2-5, with a tentative D call TRBD1 (5 bases). The DNA end is a closer match to TRBJ2-7, so the J assignment may be wrong. The CDR3 is made up of 12 amino acids. CDR1 and CDR2 (germline): DFQATT, SNEGSKA (reference sequence). The CDR3 region is CSARDNHYEQYF. CDR3 nucleotides: TGCAGTGCTAGGGACAACCACTACGAGCAGTACTTC.

This clonotype was found a few times. The gene calls are TRBV7-8 and TRBJ2-1; 8 bases fit TRBD2. The V gene end was trimmed by 4 bases and the J gene end by 4 bases; junction bases not matched to a gene: 6. The germline V gene has CDR1 SGHVS and CDR2 FQNEAQ. The CDR3 has 15 amino acids. The CDR3 region has the DNA TGTGCCAGCAGCTCCTGGACTAGCAGATACAATGAGCAGTTCTTC. It is translated as CASSSWTSRYNEQFF.

The CDR3 bases are TGTGCCAGCAGCTTAGGAGTAGGGGCGGTGGAAGACGAGCAGTACTTC. Translating it yields CASSLGVGAVEDEQYF. The rearrangement uses TRBV7-8 and TRBJ2-5; D might be TRBD1 (5 bases). The end of the DNA aligns better with TRBJ2-7, so the J call may be wrong. The CDR3 spans 16 residues. Per germline, CDR1 SGHVS and CDR2 FQNEAQ.

The sample holds a few counts of this clonotype. This chain joins TRBV2 and TRBJ2-7; D is unclear. CDR3 length: 16 amino acids. Germline loops: CDR1 SNHLY, CDR2 FYNNEI. V was shortened by 5 bases and J by 0 bases, with 17 bases between the two germline ends. CDR3 in amino acids: CASSSDGDLISYEQYF. In nucleotides, the CDR3 is TGTGCCAGCAGTTCAGACGGTGACCTAATCTCCTACGAGCAGTACTTC.

The chain carries TRBV6-6 and TRBJ2-7, with unresolved D. Germline lookup yields CDR1 MNHNY and CDR2 SVGAGI (reference sequence). V lost 2 bases to trimming and J lost 7 bases, with 24 bases between them. This CDR3 region has 17 residues. CDR3 residues: CASSYHVGQSRYNEQYF. CDR3 DNA sequence: TGTGCCAGCAGTTACCATGTCGGTCAGTCTAGATACAATGAGCAGTACTTC.